These T cell receptor beta chains were read from a single sample in a study of Ad26.COV2.S vaccination and SARS-CoV-2 variants. Here immunoSEQ multiplex PCR was the method, and the copy in TCRdb shows in-frame clones only, minus some. The sample holds about 350,000 clones, about 89% seen once. Sequenced material: peripheral blood, taken in a trial of Ad26.COV2.S vaccine versus placebo. The receptors were sampled from a person between 18 and 59 years old who received the Ad26.COV2.S COVID-19 vaccine or a placebo. Each CDR3 is given with its conserved first and last residue. The order of the fields is D gene, V gene, J gene, clone size, CDR3 length, CDR3 protein, CDR3 DNA. D genes are given only for firm matches. Clone size is shown for a subset of rows, as once, few, many or a class of expanded clone.

d_gene: TRBD2
v_gene: TRBV6-1
j_gene: TRBJ2-7
abundance: once
len: 14
CDR3aa: CASSEAGRGGEQYF
CDR3nt: TGTGCCAGCAGTGAAGCGGGACGGGGGGGAGAGCAGTACTTC

d_gene: TRBD1
v_gene: TRBV7-2
j_gene: TRBJ2-7
abundance: -
len: 14
CDR3aa: CASSFRQGFDEQYF
CDR3nt: TGTGCCAGCAGCTTCAGACAGGGGTTCGACGAGCAGTACTTC

d_gene: TRBD1
v_gene: TRBV5-1
j_gene: TRBJ2-3
abundance: few
len: 15
CDR3aa: CASSLSDRGVDTQYF
CDR3nt: TGCGCCAGCAGCTTATCAGACAGGGGAGTAGATACGCAGTATTTT

d_gene: -
v_gene: TRBV4-3
j_gene: TRBJ1-2
abundance: -
len: 15
CDR3aa: CASSQEARINYGYTF
CDR3nt: TGCGCCAGCAGCCAAGAGGCGAGAATTAACTATGGCTACACCTTC

d_gene: -
v_gene: TRBV6-1
j_gene: TRBJ2-7
abundance: -
len: 15
CDR3aa: CASSEFSLAPYEQYF
CDR3nt: TGTGCCAGCAGTGAATTCAGTCTAGCGCCGTACGAGCAGTACTTC

d_gene: TRBD2
v_gene: TRBV4-1
j_gene: TRBJ2-7
abundance: -
len: 17
CDR3aa: CASSQGSSGRKPYEQYF
CDR3nt: TGCGCCAGCAGCCAAGGCTCGAGCGGGAGAAAGCCCTACGAGCAGTACTTC

d_gene: -
v_gene: TRBV11-2
j_gene: TRBJ1-1
abundance: -
len: 16
CDR3aa: CASSLARGGRNTEAFF
CDR3nt: TGTGCCAGCAGCTTAGCGAGGGGGGGAAGGAACACTGAAGCTTTCTTT

d_gene: TRBD1
v_gene: TRBV7-9
j_gene: TRBJ2-4
abundance: -
len: 13
CDR3aa: CASSQDRGDIQYF
CDR3nt: TGTGCCAGCAGCCAAGACAGGGGGGACATTCAGTACTTC

d_gene: -
v_gene: TRBV5-1
j_gene: TRBJ2-7
abundance: -
len: 17
CDR3aa: CASSFRSERETSYEQYF
CDR3nt: TGCGCCAGCAGCTTCAGAAGCGAACGTGAGACCTCCTACGAGCAGTACTTC

d_gene: TRBD1
v_gene: TRBV11-2
j_gene: TRBJ2-5
abundance: -
len: 15
CDR3aa: CASSPAGTGGETQYF
CDR3nt: TGTGCCAGCAGCCCAGCCGGGACAGGGGGTGAGACCCAGTACTTC

d_gene: -
v_gene: TRBV11-2
j_gene: TRBJ2-7
abundance: -
len: 16
CDR3aa: CASSFEEVGGGVEQYF
CDR3nt: TGTGCCAGCAGCTTTGAGGAGGTAGGAGGGGGAGTGGAGCAGTACTTC

d_gene: -
v_gene: TRBV27
j_gene: TRBJ1-6
abundance: -
len: 14
CDR3aa: CASSYSVYNSPLHF
CDR3nt: TGTGCCAGCAGTTACAGCGTCTATAATTCACCCCTCCACTTT

d_gene: TRBD1
v_gene: TRBV7-9
j_gene: TRBJ1-5
abundance: few
len: 15
CDR3aa: CASSSDRAINQPQHF
CDR3nt: TGTGCCAGCAGCTCCGACAGGGCTATCAATCAGCCCCAGCATTTT

d_gene: -
v_gene: TRBV7-9
j_gene: TRBJ2-2
abundance: -
len: 15
CDR3aa: CASSLAALNTGELFF
CDR3nt: TGTGCCAGCAGCTTAGCGGCCTTGAACACCGGGGAGCTGTTTTTT

d_gene: -
v_gene: TRBV19
j_gene: TRBJ1-5
abundance: -
len: 15
CDR3aa: CASSMAPDHGRPQHF
CDR3nt: TGTGCCAGTAGTATGGCTCCGGACCATGGTCGGCCCCAGCATTTT

d_gene: TRBD2
v_gene: TRBV28
j_gene: TRBJ2-1
abundance: -
len: 22
CDR3aa: CASSTPRVPHQREGLGYNEQFF
CDR3nt: TGTGCCAGCAGTACCCCACGGGTTCCACATCAGCGGGAGGGCCTGGGCTACAATGAGCAGTTCTTC

d_gene: -
v_gene: TRBV5-5
j_gene: TRBJ2-1
abundance: -
len: 17
CDR3aa: CASSPTGPRSSYNEQFF
CDR3nt: TGTGCCAGCAGTCCCACAGGGCCGAGGAGCTCCTACAATGAGCAGTTCTTC

d_gene: TRBD2
v_gene: TRBV6-2/TRBV6-3
j_gene: TRBJ2-5
abundance: -
len: 17
CDR3aa: CASSYGASGGAEETQYF
CDR3nt: TGTGCCAGCAGTTACGGGGCTAGCGGGGGGGCCGAGGAGACCCAGTACTTC

d_gene: TRBD1
v_gene: TRBV24-1
j_gene: TRBJ2-2
abundance: -
len: 13
CDR3aa: CATGTVDTGELFF
CDR3nt: TGTGCCACCGGGACAGTTGACACCGGGGAGCTGTTTTTT

d_gene: -
v_gene: TRBV29-1
j_gene: TRBJ1-1
abundance: -
len: 13
CDR3aa: CSVARQLNTEAFF
CDR3nt: TGCAGCGTTGCTCGCCAGCTGAACACTGAAGCTTTCTTT

d_gene: -
v_gene: TRBV9
j_gene: TRBJ2-1
abundance: -
len: 17
CDR3aa: CASSGNLLGGGYNEQFF
CDR3nt: TGTGCCAGCAGCGGCAACCTCCTAGGAGGGGGCTACAATGAGCAGTTCTTC

d_gene: -
v_gene: TRBV27
j_gene: TRBJ2-5
abundance: -
len: 15
CDR3aa: CASRTSLGAQETQYF
CDR3nt: TGTGCCAGCAGAACATCTTTGGGGGCGCAAGAGACCCAGTACTTC

d_gene: TRBD1
v_gene: TRBV7-2
j_gene: TRBJ1-6
abundance: -
len: 17
CDR3aa: CASSFKTGQGVNSPLHF
CDR3nt: TGTGCCAGCAGCTTTAAAACGGGACAGGGGGTGAATTCACCCCTCCACTTT

d_gene: -
v_gene: TRBV19
j_gene: TRBJ2-3
abundance: -
len: 13
CDR3aa: CASSIVLEDTQYF
CDR3nt: TGTGCCAGTAGTATAGTGTTGGAAGATACGCAGTATTTT

d_gene: -
v_gene: TRBV28
j_gene: TRBJ1-1
abundance: -
len: 13
CDR3aa: CASSLPTVGEAFF
CDR3nt: TGTGCCAGCAGTTTGCCGACAGTAGGTGAAGCTTTCTTT

d_gene: -
v_gene: TRBV7-9
j_gene: TRBJ2-1
abundance: once
len: 15
CDR3aa: CASSLVGRGRSEQFF
CDR3nt: TGTGCCAGCAGCTTAGTCGGGCGGGGACGCAGTGAGCAGTTCTTC

d_gene: TRBD2
v_gene: TRBV6-5
j_gene: TRBJ2-2
abundance: -
len: 15
CDR3aa: CASSSGGAPRGELFF
CDR3nt: TGTGCCAGCAGTAGCGGGGGGGCTCCTCGTGGGGAGCTGTTTTTT

d_gene: -
v_gene: TRBV7-9
j_gene: TRBJ1-2
abundance: many
len: 12
CDR3aa: CASSLERYGYTF
CDR3nt: TGTGCCAGCAGCCTGGAGCGCTATGGCTACACCTTC

d_gene: -
v_gene: TRBV5-5
j_gene: TRBJ1-1
abundance: -
len: 13
CDR3aa: CASSLDVITEAFF
CDR3nt: TGTGCCAGCAGCTTGGACGTAATCACTGAAGCTTTCTTT

d_gene: -
v_gene: TRBV2
j_gene: TRBJ1-1
abundance: -
len: 15
CDR3aa: CASSESGGQNTEAFF
CDR3nt: TGTGCCAGCAGTGAGAGTGGGGGACAGAACACTGAAGCTTTCTTT

d_gene: TRBD2
v_gene: TRBV23-1
j_gene: TRBJ2-3
abundance: -
len: 17
CDR3aa: CASSQSALAESTDTQYF
CDR3nt: TGCGCCAGCAGTCAATCAGCGCTAGCGGAAAGCACAGATACGCAGTATTTT

d_gene: TRBD1
v_gene: TRBV28
j_gene: TRBJ1-1
abundance: -
len: 16
CDR3aa: CASSLFPRTGNTEAFF
CDR3nt: TGTGCCAGCAGTTTATTTCCTAGGACAGGGAACACTGAAGCTTTCTTT

d_gene: -
v_gene: TRBV6-6
j_gene: TRBJ1-6
abundance: once
len: 13
CDR3aa: CATVGQYNSPLHF
CDR3nt: TGTGCCACCGTAGGGCAGTATAATTCACCCCTCCACTTT

d_gene: -
v_gene: TRBV24-1
j_gene: TRBJ1-1
abundance: -
len: 14
CDR3aa: CATPGGTMNTEAFF
CDR3nt: TGTGCCACCCCGGGGGGCACCATGAACACTGAAGCTTTCTTT

d_gene: TRBD1
v_gene: TRBV6-2/TRBV6-3
j_gene: TRBJ1-5
abundance: -
len: 15
CDR3aa: CASSGPDRAGQPQHF
CDR3nt: TGTGCCAGCAGTGGGCCGGACAGGGCGGGGCAGCCCCAGCATTTT

d_gene: -
v_gene: TRBV5-6
j_gene: TRBJ1-1
abundance: -
len: 14
CDR3aa: CASSPRGREKGAFF
CDR3nt: TGTGCCAGCAGTCCTAGAGGACGGGAGAAGGGAGCTTTCTTT

d_gene: -
v_gene: TRBV6-5
j_gene: TRBJ2-5
abundance: -
len: 15
CDR3aa: CASSYSPGPQETQYF
CDR3nt: TGTGCCAGCAGTTACTCACCGGGCCCACAAGAGACCCAGTACTTC